The 20 T cell receptor beta chains given below trace back to one sample, sequenced in a study of regulatory T cells in long-lasting Graves disease (dated by TCRdb to the early 2020s). The sample's time point, from its label and the paper: newly diagnosed GD, antithyroid drugs for less than 3 months. For both TCR sequencing and RNA sequencing, RNA was extracted from PBMCs using TRIzol. Libraries were built with multiplex PCR. Sequencing was performed on an Illumina HiSeq 4000. To build TCR beta libraries, CDR3 regions were amplified by Arm-PCR using iRepertoire HTBI primers. In-frame beta chains were kept once TCRdb had trimmed the public reads at Q25 with fastp and called clones with MiXCR. CDR3 protein duplicates are merged, each entry listing the most common genes and DNA. The sample includes approximately 400,000 distinct CDR3 sequences, with approximately 15% observed a single time. The top ten clonotypes cover 16% of the sample.

This sample was also put to use in a study of T cells in Graves' hyperthyroidism and ophthalmopathy.

Sequencing was performed on peripheral blood mononuclear cells (PBMCs), taken at new diagnosis, from a patient treated with antithyroid drugs. The receptors here all came from a woman younger than 45 with Graves disease. Donor details come from another sample of the same person, matched by shared clones.

CDR3 protein: CSAPDTWRPYEQYF. The CDR3 DNA sequence: TGCAGTGCCCCCGACACTTGGCGCCCCTACGAGCAGTACTTC. This chain connects TRBV20-1 to TRBJ2-7; D call uncertain. Trimming cost V 6 bases and J 2 bases, with 17 bases left between them. Germline CDR1 DFQATT, CDR2 SNEGSKA (reference sequence). This CDR3 is built from 14 residues.

The chain links TRBV10-3 to TRBJ1-1; TRBD1 matches 10 bases. The V gene's germline CDR1 is ENHRY and CDR2 SYGVKD. V was pared by 7 bases and J by 4 bases, with 3 bases of the junction left unmatched. The CDR3 extends over 13 amino acids. This chain's CDR3 is CAITDRGFTEAFF. CDR3 in DNA: TGTGCCATCACGGACAGGGGGTTCACTGAAGCTTTCTTT.

There are many counts of this clonotype. The chain employs TRBV27 and TRBJ2-7, with D perhaps matching TRBD2 (7 bases). V was shortened by 3 bases and J by 7 bases, with 13 bases between the two germline ends. The V gene's germline CDR1 is MNHEY and CDR2 SMNVEV (reference sequence). This CDR3 has 13 residues. The CDR3 DNA is TGTGCCAGCAGTTTGGGGGGGGCCGGGGAGCAGTACTTC. Translation gives CASSLGGAGEQYF.

The rearrangement links TRBV24-1 to TRBJ2-7; D is unclear. Trimming left V 4 bases short and J 7 bases short, with 10 bases between. The CDR3 loop spans 12 amino acids. Germline CDR1 KGHDR, CDR2 SFDVKD. CDR3 sequence reads: CATSDFSGEQYF. CDR3 bases: TGTGCCACCAGTGACTTTAGTGGGGAGCAGTACTTC.

There are a few counts of this clonotype. The rearrangement uses TRBV6-2 or TRBV6-3 and TRBJ2-2; D gene ambiguous. The CDR3 totals 13 residues. The V end was cut by 2 bases, the J end by 7 bases, with 8 bases between. Germline V gene data show CDR1 as MNHEY and CDR2 as SVGEGT. CDR3: CASSYSKGGELFF. CDR3 nucleotide sequence: TGTGCCAGCAGTTACAGCAAGGGCGGGGAGCTGTTTTTT.

This clonotype was counted only a few times. V is TRBV27 and J is TRBJ2-1, with 7 nucleotides matching TRBD2. The CDR3 extends over 15 amino acids. V was clipped by 1 base and J by 6 bases; unmatched bases: 6. Per germline, CDR1 MNHEY and CDR2 SMNVEV (reference sequence). CDR3 bases: TGTGCCAGCAGTTTATGGCGGGAGACATTCAATGAGCAGTTCTTC. Its protein product is CASSLWRETFNEQFF.

The CDR3 bases are TGTGCCAGCAGTTTCCGGACAGGGTCCGGGGAGCTGTTTTTT. It encodes CASSFRTGSGELFF. The genes are TRBV7-8 and TRBJ2-2, with 8 bases that match TRBD1. The CDR3 is 14 residues long. Germline CDR1 reads SGHVS; CDR2 reads FQNEAQ. Trimming at V came to 6 bases and at J to 6 bases, leaving 6 bases not matched to a gene.

This clonotype was found many times. The chain joins TRBV12-3 or TRBV12-4 to TRBJ2-1; unclear D gene. The CDR3 spans 15 residues. V lost 2 bases and J 0 bases, leaving 8 bases between the germline ends. CDR3 nucleotides: TGTGCCAGCAGTTTACACGGATTCTCCTACAATGAGCAGTTCTTC. Protein: CASSLHGFSYNEQFF.

This clonotype was counted many times. V is TRBV28 and J is TRBJ1-1; the match to TRBD1 covers 8 bases. The CDR3 consists of 13 residues. Looked up from germline, CDR1 is MDHEN and CDR2 is SYDVKM. The ends lost 3 bases at V and 3 bases at J; junction bases unmatched: 0. The CDR3 DNA follows: TGTGCCAGCAGTTTGACAGGGGACACTGAAGCTTTCTTT. Its translation is CASSLTGDTEAFF.

This clonotype was found many times. The chain is built from TRBV11-2 and TRBJ1-2, with no clear D. Germline lookup yields CDR1 SGHAT and CDR2 FQNNGV. The CDR3 spans 15 residues. Trimming removed 5 bases at V and 4 bases at J, with 17 bases between. The CDR3: CASSPTSLGFYGYTF. As DNA, the CDR3 is TGTGCCAGCAGCCCAACCTCACTGGGTTTCTATGGCTACACCTTC.

This clonotype was counted between two and nine times. The CDR3 protein is CASSPSLDRGYTF. CDR3 DNA sequence: TGCGCCAGCAGCCCCAGCCTGGACAGGGGCTACACCTTC. This chain connects TRBV5-1 to TRBJ1-2; TRBD1 aligns across 7 bases. The CDR3 is 13 amino acids. The trim removed 4 bases at V and 8 bases at J, leaving 8 bases unmatched. CDR1 and CDR2 from the germline V gene are SGHRS and YFSETQ. The full variable domain, rest sourced from reference TRBV5-1 and TRBJ1-2, is KAGVTQTPRYLIKTRGQQVTLSCSPISGHRSVSWYQQTPGQGLQFLFEYFSETQRNKGNFPGRFSGRQFSNSRSEMNVSTLELGDSALYLCASSPSLDRGYTFGSGTRLTVV.

The sample holds a few counts of this clonotype. J is TRBJ1-3 and V is TRBV5-4; D unclear. The germline V gene has CDR1 SGHNT and CDR2 YYREEE (reference sequence). V shed 4 bases and J shed 0 bases, with 11 bases lying between them. The CDR3 length is 15 residues. The CDR3 loop is CASSPSESSGNTIYF. Here the CDR3 DNA reads TGTGCCAGCAGCCCATCAGAGAGCTCTGGAAACACCATATATTTT.

The V and J genes are TRBV5-1 and TRBJ2-7; 8 nucleotides match TRBD1. V lost 5 bases, J lost 4 bases, and 11 bases stayed unmatched. CDR3 length equals 15 residues. The germline gives CDR1 SGHRS, CDR2 YFSETQ. The CDR3 DNA follows: TGCGCCAGCAGGCGAAACACCGGACAGGGATACGAGCAGTACTTC. It yields the protein CASRRNTGQGYEQYF.

On this clonotype: A much larger clone differs by one base, so this may be a read error. The chain recombines TRBV28 with TRBJ1-4; D uncertain. The CDR3 runs 15 residues. From germline, CDR1 is MDHEN and CDR2 SYDVKM. CDR3 sequence: CASSPLSNTNGKLFF. In DNA form, the CDR3 reads TGTGCCAGCAGTCCTCTATCCAATACTAATGGAAAACTGTTTTTT.

This clonotype was seen only a few times. The chain has TRBV28 and TRBJ1-6; the D is unclear. V was shortened by 3 bases and J by 7 bases, with 10 bases between the two germline ends. The CDR3 consists of 14 residues. Looked up from germline, CDR1 is MDHEN and CDR2 is SYDVKM. DNA for the CDR3: TGTGCCAGCAGTTTTCTCGGTGAGAATTCACCCCTCCACTTT. Encoded protein: CASSFLGENSPLHF.

Ten or more counts support this clonotype. The chain has TRBV2 and TRBJ1-2; tentatively, D is TRBD1 (6 bases). Germline CDR1 SNHLY, CDR2 FYNNEI. The V end was cut by 5 bases, the J end by 0 bases, with 13 bases between. The CDR3 is 15 residues long. CDR3 sequence: CASSPYWTANYGYTF. CDR3 nucleotides: TGTGCCAGCAGTCCTTACTGGACAGCTAACTATGGCTACACCTTC.

J is TRBJ2-7 and V is TRBV27, with 11 nucleotides matching TRBD2. The CDR3 totals 19 residues. Germline V gene lookup returns CDR1 MNHEY and CDR2 SMNVEV (reference sequence). J gave up 0 bases and V 4 bases, and 14 bases lay outside the gene matches. Here the CDR3 reads CASSSFYRVLAGGSYEQYF. Written as DNA, the CDR3 is TGTGCCAGCAGTTCCTTTTATAGAGTTCTAGCGGGAGGCTCCTACGAGCAGTACTTC.

This clonotype was observed many times. The chain combines TRBV20-1 with TRBJ2-7; D is uncertain. CDR3 length: 12 amino acids. Germline V lookup: CDR1 DFQATT, CDR2 SNEGSKA (reference sequence). Trimming removed 5 bases from V and 3 bases from J, with 11 bases in between. The CDR3 region has the DNA TGCAGTGCTCTGATCGGCGTCTACGAGCAGTACTTC. Translated, it gives CSALIGVYEQYF.

This clonotype came up a few times. V gene TRBV19 combines with J gene TRBJ2-7; perhaps TRBD1 as D (6 bases). Per germline, CDR1 LNHDA and CDR2 SQIVND (reference sequence). V shed 1 base and J shed 4 bases, with 11 bases lying between them. The length of the CDR3 is 14 residues. The CDR3 DNA is TGTGCCAGTAGTATAGTGGGGACACCTTACGAGCAGTACTTC. It encodes CASSIVGTPYEQYF.

At least ten counts were recorded for this clonotype. V is TRBV12-3 or TRBV12-4 and J is TRBJ2-3; possible D gene TRBD2, 5 bases. The CDR3 sequence is 15 residues long. V lost 6 bases to trimming and J lost 2 bases, with 15 bases between them. CDR3 residues: CASRPLGRVTDTQYF. The CDR3 coding sequence is TGTGCCAGCAGGCCCTTAGGGAGAGTCACAGATACGCAGTATTTT.